This T cell receptor beta chain is drawn from a study of Ad26.COV2.S vaccination and SARS-CoV-2 variants. Study-wide points: Placebo recipients showed lower spike-specific TCR breadth than vaccinees. Placebo and vaccine recipients had non-spike TCR breadth that was similar. Quantification of TCR breadth and depth may have yielded underestimates of total T cell responses.

Germline-derived CDR1 and CDR2 are SGHDT and YYEEEE. V was shortened by 5 bases and J by 7 bases, with 12 bases between the two germline ends. This CDR3 comprises 13 residues. As concerns this clone: What it recognizes is unknown.

Some clones are missing from TCRdb's copy, which holds only in-frame ones; the method was immunoSEQ multiplex PCR. Among around 170,000 clones listed, 87% were seen once. V usage is TRBV5-6 and J usage is TRBJ2-2; D remains unclear. Sequencing was performed on peripheral blood, taken after recovery from COVID-19. The clonotype comes from a human donor who had recovered from COVID-19. The CDR3 is CASRKVSGGELFF. The CDR3 bases are TGTGCCAGCAGAAAAGTATCGGGCGGGGAGCTGTTTTTT.